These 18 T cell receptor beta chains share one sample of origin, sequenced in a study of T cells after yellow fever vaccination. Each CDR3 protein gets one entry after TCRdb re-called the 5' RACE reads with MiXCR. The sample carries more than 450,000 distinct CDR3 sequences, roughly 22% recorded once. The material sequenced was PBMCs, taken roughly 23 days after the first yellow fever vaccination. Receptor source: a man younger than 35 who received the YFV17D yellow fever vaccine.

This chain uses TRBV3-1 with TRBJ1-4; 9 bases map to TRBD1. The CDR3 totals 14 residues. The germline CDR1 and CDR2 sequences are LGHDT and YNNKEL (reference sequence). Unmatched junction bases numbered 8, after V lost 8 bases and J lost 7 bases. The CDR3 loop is CASSMGQGGEKLFF. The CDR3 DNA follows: TGTGCCAGCTCAATGGGACAGGGCGGTGAAAAACTGTTTTTT.

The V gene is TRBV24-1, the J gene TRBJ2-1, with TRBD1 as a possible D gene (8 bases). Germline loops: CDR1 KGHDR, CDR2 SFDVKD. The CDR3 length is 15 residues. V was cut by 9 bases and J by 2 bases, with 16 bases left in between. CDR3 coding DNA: TGTGCCACCGGGGGGGACAGGAGAGCCTACAATGAGCAGTTCTTC. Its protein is CATGGDRRAYNEQFF.

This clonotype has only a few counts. The CDR3 sequence is CASSEGAYTQYF. The CDR3 DNA reads as TGTGCCAGCAGTGAAGGGGCGTATACGCAGTATTTT. This chain joins TRBV2 and TRBJ2-3; D uncertain. This CDR3 region has 12 residues. CDR1 and CDR2 (germline): SNHLY, FYNNEI. Trimming left V 1 base short and J 7 bases short, with 6 bases between.

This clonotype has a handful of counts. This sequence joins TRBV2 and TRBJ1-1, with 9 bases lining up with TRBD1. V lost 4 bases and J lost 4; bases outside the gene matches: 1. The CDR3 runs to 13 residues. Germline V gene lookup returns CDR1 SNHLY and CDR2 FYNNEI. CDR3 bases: TGTGCCAGCAGTGGGGGACAGGGCACTGAAGCTTTCTTT. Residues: CASSGGQGTEAFF.

In DNA, the CDR3 is TGTGCCAGCAGCGTAGGGCGGACAGGGGGCAATGGCTACACCTTC. As protein: CASSVGRTGGNGYTF. The rearrangement uses TRBV9 and TRBJ1-2; 11 bases match TRBD1. Germline CDR1 reads SGDLS; CDR2 reads YYNGEE. Trimming removed 0 bases from V and 6 bases from J; junction bases left unmatched: 4. The CDR3 runs to 15 residues.

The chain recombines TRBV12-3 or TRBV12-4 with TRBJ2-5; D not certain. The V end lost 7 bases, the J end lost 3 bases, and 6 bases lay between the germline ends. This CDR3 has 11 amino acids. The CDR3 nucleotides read TGTGCCAGCACAGAAAAAGAGACCCAGTACTTC. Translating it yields CASTEKETQYF.

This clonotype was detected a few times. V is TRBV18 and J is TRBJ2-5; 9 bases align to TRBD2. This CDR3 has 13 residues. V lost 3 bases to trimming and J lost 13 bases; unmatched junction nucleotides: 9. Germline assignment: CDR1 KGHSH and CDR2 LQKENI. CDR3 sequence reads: CASSPETSGSSYF. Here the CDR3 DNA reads TGTGCCAGCTCACCGGAAACTAGCGGGTCATCGTACTTC.

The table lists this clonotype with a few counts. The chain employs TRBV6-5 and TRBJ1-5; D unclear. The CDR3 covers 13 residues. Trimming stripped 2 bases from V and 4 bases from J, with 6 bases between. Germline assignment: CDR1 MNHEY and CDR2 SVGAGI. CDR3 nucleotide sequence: TGTGCCAGCAGTTACACGGCGAATCAGCCCCAGCATTTT. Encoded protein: CASSYTANQPQHF.

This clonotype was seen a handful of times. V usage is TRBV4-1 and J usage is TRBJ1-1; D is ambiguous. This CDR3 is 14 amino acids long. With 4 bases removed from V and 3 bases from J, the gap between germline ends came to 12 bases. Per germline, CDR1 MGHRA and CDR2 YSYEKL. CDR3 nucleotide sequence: TGCGCCAGCAGCCCCCTGGGCGGTGACACTGAAGCTTTCTTT. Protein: CASSPLGGDTEAFF.

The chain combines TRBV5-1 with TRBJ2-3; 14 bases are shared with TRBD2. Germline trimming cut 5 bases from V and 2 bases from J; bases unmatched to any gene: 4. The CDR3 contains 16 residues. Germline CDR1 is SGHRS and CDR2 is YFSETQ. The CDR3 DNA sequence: TGCGCCAGCAGGACGGGACTAGCGGGGGTCACAGATACGCAGTATTTT. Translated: CASRTGLAGVTDTQYF. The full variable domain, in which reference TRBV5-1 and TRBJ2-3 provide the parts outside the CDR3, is KAGVTQTPRYLIKTRGQQVTLSCSPISGHRSVSWYQQTPGQGLQFLFEYFSETQRNKGNFPGRFSGRQFSNSRSEMNVSTLELGDSALYLCASRTGLAGVTDTQYFGPGTRLTVL.

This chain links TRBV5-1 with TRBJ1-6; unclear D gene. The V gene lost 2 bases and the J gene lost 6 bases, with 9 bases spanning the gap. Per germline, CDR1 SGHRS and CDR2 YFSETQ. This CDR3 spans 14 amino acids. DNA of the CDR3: TGCGCCAGCAGCTTCGGAGGACTTAATTCACCCCTCCACTTT. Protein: CASSFGGLNSPLHF.

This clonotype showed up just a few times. The CDR3 DNA sequence: TGTGCCAGCAAAGCCGGGGAGCTGTTTTTT. Translated: CASKAGELFF. The rearrangement links TRBV12-3 or TRBV12-4 to TRBJ2-2; D unresolved. V was clipped by 7 bases and J by 6 bases, with 3 bases between them. This CDR3 contains 10 residues.

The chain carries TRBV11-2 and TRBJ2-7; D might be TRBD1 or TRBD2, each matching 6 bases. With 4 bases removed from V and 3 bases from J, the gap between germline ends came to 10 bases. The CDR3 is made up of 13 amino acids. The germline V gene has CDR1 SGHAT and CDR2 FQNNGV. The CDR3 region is CASSSGGIYEQYF. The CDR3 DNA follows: TGTGCCAGCAGCTCCGGGGGCATCTACGAGCAGTACTTC.

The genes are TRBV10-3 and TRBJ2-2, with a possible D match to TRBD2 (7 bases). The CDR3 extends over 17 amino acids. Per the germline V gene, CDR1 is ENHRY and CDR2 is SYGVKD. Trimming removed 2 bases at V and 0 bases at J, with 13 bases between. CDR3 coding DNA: TGTGCCATCAGTGAGAAGACCGGGGGGCCGAACACCGGGGAGCTGTTTTTT. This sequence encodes CAISEKTGGPNTGELFF.

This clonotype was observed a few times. CDR3 region: CASTLGASGEQETQYF. Written as DNA, the CDR3 is TGTGCCAGCACTCTTGGGGCTAGCGGTGAGCAAGAGACCCAGTACTTC. The chain joins TRBV7-9 to TRBJ2-5, with 7 bases aligning to TRBD2. The CDR3 is 16 amino acids. Unmatched junction bases numbered 13, after V lost 7 bases and J lost 2 bases. CDR1 and CDR2 from the germline V gene are SEHNR and FQNEAQ (reference sequence). The full variable domain, in which reference TRBV7-9 and TRBJ2-5 provide the parts outside the CDR3, is DTGVSQNPRHKITKRGQNVTFRCDPISEHNRLYWYRQTLGQGPEFLTYFQNEAQLEKSRLLSDRFSAERPKGSFSTLEIQRTEQGDSAMYLCASTLGASGEQETQYFGPGTRLLVL.

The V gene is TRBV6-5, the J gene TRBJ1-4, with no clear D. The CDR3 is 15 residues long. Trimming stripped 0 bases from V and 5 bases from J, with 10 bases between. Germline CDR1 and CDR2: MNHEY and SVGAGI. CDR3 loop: CASSYSIWTNEKLFF. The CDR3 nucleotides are TGTGCCAGCAGTTACTCGATCTGGACGAATGAAAAACTGTTTTTT.

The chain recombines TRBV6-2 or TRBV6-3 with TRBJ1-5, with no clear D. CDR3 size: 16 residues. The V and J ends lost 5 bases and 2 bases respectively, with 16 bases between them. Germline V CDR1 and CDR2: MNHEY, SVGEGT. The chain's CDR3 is CASSDFGLRGNQPQHF. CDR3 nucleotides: TGTGCCAGCAGTGATTTCGGGCTGAGGGGCAATCAGCCCCAGCATTTT.

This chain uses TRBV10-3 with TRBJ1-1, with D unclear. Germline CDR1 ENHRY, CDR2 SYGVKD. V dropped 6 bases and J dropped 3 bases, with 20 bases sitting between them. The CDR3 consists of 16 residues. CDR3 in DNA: TGTGCCATCAGGGCCCGCGTGGGTGAATCGGACACTGAAGCTTTCTTT. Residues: CAIRARVGESDTEAFF.